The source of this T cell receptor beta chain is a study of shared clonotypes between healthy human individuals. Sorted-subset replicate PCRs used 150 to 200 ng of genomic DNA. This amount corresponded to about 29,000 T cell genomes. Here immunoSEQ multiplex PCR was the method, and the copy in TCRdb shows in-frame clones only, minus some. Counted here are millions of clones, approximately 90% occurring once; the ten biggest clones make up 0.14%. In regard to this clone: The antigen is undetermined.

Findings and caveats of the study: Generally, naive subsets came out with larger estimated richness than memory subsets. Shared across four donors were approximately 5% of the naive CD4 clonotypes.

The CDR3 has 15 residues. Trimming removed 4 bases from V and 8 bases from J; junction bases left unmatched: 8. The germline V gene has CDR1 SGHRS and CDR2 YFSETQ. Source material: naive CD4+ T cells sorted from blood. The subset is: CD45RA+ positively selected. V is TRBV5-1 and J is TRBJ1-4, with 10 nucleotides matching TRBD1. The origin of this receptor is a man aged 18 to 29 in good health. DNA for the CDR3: TGCGCCAGCAGCCCGACAGGGGGCGTGAGGGAAAAACTGTTTTTT. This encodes CASSPTGGVREKLFF. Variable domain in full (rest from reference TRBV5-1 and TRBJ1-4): KAGVTQTPRYLIKTRGQQVTLSCSPISGHRSVSWYQQTPGQGLQFLFEYFSETQRNKGNFPGRFSGRQFSNSRSEMNVSTLELGDSALYLCASSPTGGVREKLFFGSGTQLSVL.